This is a list of T cell receptor beta chains from one sample in a study of beta chain features in type 1 diabetes. Sequenced by immunoSEQ multiplex PCR; TCRdb stores in-frame clones only, minus some. The profile shows approximately 160,000 clones, roughly 60% of them singletons. The sequenced material came from naive CD4+ T cells from blood. These receptors all stem from a young man with type 1 diabetes. CDR3s include the opening cysteine and the closing phenylalanine or tryptophan. D genes are given only for firm matches. Size values are once, few and many counts, or a class for expanded clones, and some rows have none.

V gene	D gene	clone size	CDR3 length	J gene	CDR3 DNA	CDR3 protein
TRBV7-9	-	-	12	TRBJ1-1	TGTGCCAGCAGCGTTTCAGCCTCTGAAGCTTTCTTT	CASSVSASEAFF
TRBV7-9	-	few	14	TRBJ2-4	TGTGCCAGCGGAGGGACAGTAGCCAAAAACATTCAGTACTTC	CASGGTVAKNIQYF
TRBV30	TRBD1	-	14	TRBJ1-5	TGTGCCTGGAGTGTACGGACAGGGGGTCAGCCCCAGCATTTT	CAWSVRTGGQPQHF
TRBV9	-	-	15	TRBJ2-3	TGTGCCAGCAGCGTAGATGTCCGACGGGCAGATACGCAGTATTTT	CASSVDVRRADTQYF
TRBV29-1	TRBD1	few	13	TRBJ2-7	TGCAGCGTGGCCGGGACAGGGATCTACGAGCAGTACTTC	CSVAGTGIYEQYF
TRBV27	-	-	19	TRBJ1-3	TGTGCCAGCAGTTTGAAGCACCCAAGGGTAGAAGGAACTGGAAACACCATATATTTT	CASSLKHPRVEGTGNTIYF
TRBV28	TRBD1	-	15	TRBJ1-2	TGTGCCAGCAGTTTACAAGGGACAGGGGTATATGGCTACACCTTC	CASSLQGTGVYGYTF
TRBV5-1	-	-	16	TRBJ2-1	TGCGCCAGCAGCTTGGCGGACCACACCCGAGGGAATGAGCAGTTCTTC	CASSLADHTRGNEQFF
TRBV7-2	-	-	14	TRBJ2-5	TGTGCCAGCAGCTTAGGTGGTGGCCAAGAGACCCAGTACTTC	CASSLGGGQETQYF
TRBV9	TRBD2	-	16	TRBJ2-5	TGTGCCAGCAGCGCTGGGACTAGCGGGGCACAAGAGACCCAGTACTTC	CASSAGTSGAQETQYF
TRBV6-5	-	-	13	TRBJ2-5	TGTGCCACCCAAGCCGGGGGGCTGGAGACCCAGTACTTC	CATQAGGLETQYF
TRBV29-1	TRBD1	once	14	TRBJ2-3	TGCAGCGGTGAGCGGACAGGGAGCACAGATACGCAGTATTTT	CSGERTGSTDTQYF
TRBV11-2	TRBD1	-	17	TRBJ2-5	TGTGCCAGCAGCTTAGTATTCACAGGGGCCCATCAAGAGACCCAGTACTTC	CASSLVFTGAHQETQYF
TRBV30	TRBD1	once	14	TRBJ2-7	TGTGCCTGGAGCCTGGACAGGGGAATCGACGAGCAGTACTTC	CAWSLDRGIDEQYF
TRBV7-2	TRBD2	few	15	TRBJ2-5	TGTGCCAGCAGCCGATTCGCGGGGGGGCAAGAGACCCAGTACTTC	CASSRFAGGQETQYF
TRBV9	-	few	16	TRBJ2-6	TGTGCCAGCAGCGTAGTATCAACAGCTGGGGCCAACGTCCTGACTTTC	CASSVVSTAGANVLTF
TRBV4-1	-	-	13	TRBJ1-2	TGCGCCAGCAGCCAAGGGGAGGGCTCTGGCTACACCTTC	CASSQGEGSGYTF
TRBV28	-	-	13	TRBJ2-6	TGTGCCAGCAGTGGCTCTGGGGCCAACGTCCTGACTTTC	CASSGSGANVLTF